One and the same sample provided the 19 T cell receptor beta chains below, sequenced in a study of graft-versus-host responses after intestinal transplantation (TCRdb year 2021). To prepare the library, the immunoSEQ multiplex PCR assay was applied. In its TCRdb copy, this immuneACCESS table keeps in-frame sequences only and misses some clones. Where compared with another copy, unresolved V genes explain less than half of these, and the others have no known cause. The sample table records 35,000 to 50,000 clones; 90% to 95% of these occur just once. The top ten constitute less than 0.25% of the sample. These receptors lack a known antigen. The meaning of the sample's time point label: cells obtained before transplantation from donor or recipient. Material: unstimulated CD8+ T cells sorted from spleen or lymph node cells, obtained before transplant. These receptors all come from a human donor who was the organ donor for an intestinal transplant.

This sequence joins TRBV10-2 and TRBJ1-2, with no clear D. CDR1 and CDR2 (germline): WSHSY, SAAADI. This CDR3 has 15 residues. Trimming removed 6 bases from V and 0 bases from J, with 14 bases in between. The CDR3 sequence: CASSTLDGTNYGYTF. Written as DNA, the CDR3 is TGCGCCAGCAGCACCTTGGACGGAACTAACTATGGCTACACCTTC.

The V gene is TRBV2, the J gene TRBJ2-1; the match to TRBD2 covers 14 bases. V shed 4 bases and J 5 bases; nucleotides not matched to a gene: 13. Germline V CDR1 and CDR2: SNHLY, FYNNEI. The CDR3 totals 19 residues. DNA of the CDR3: TGTGCCAGCAGTGGGGACAGGGCGACTAGCGGGGGGGCCAACAATGAGCAGTTCTTC. This sequence encodes CASSGDRATSGGANNEQFF.

The chain is built from TRBV20-1 and TRBJ2-7; the D gene is possibly TRBD1 (5 bases). Germline CDR1 and CDR2: DFQATT and SNEGSKA (reference sequence). Trimming stripped 6 bases from V and 4 bases from J, with 10 bases between. The CDR3 has 11 residues. The CDR3 sequence is CSARRDYEQYF. The CDR3 DNA reads as TGCAGTGCCCGCAGGGATTACGAGCAGTACTTC.

The chain couples TRBV5-6 to TRBJ1-2, with D perhaps matching TRBD1 (5 bases). This CDR3 has 15 amino acids. CDR1 and CDR2 (germline): SGHDT, YYEEEE. V lost 4 bases to trimming and J lost 8 bases, with 21 bases between them. CDR3 DNA sequence: TGTGCCAGCAGCGTGGCGGGGCAGGGCGGTGGCGGCTACACCTTC. Protein product: CASSVAGQGGGGYTF.

This clone came up once. For the CDR3, the DNA is TGTGCCAGTACTAGCGGGGGGCGTGCCTACGAGCAGTACTTC. Translated, it gives CASTSGGRAYEQYF. The chain is built from TRBV2 and TRBJ2-7; 12 nucleotides line up with TRBD2. J was trimmed by 2 bases and V by 9 bases; bases with no gene match: 5. The CDR3 loop spans 14 amino acids. Germline V lookup: CDR1 SNHLY, CDR2 FYNNEI. Looking up the rest from reference TRBV2 and TRBJ2-7 gives the full variable domain: EPEVTQTPSHQVTQMGQEVILRCVPISNHLYFYWYRQILGQKVEFLVSFYNNEISEKSEIFDDQFSVERPDGSNFTLKIRSTKLEDSAMYFCASTSGGRAYEQYFGPGTRLTVT.

This clone has just one count. The rearrangement joins TRBV27 to TRBJ1-2; D possibly corresponds to TRBD1 (6 bases). V gave up 8 bases and J gave up 3 bases, with 7 bases separating them. Germline-derived CDR1 and CDR2 are MNHEY and SMNVEV (reference sequence). The CDR3 totals 11 residues. CDR3 sequence (DNA): TGTGCCAGCCGACAGGACTATGGCTACACCTTC. Protein: CASRQDYGYTF.

V gene TRBV5-4 combines with J gene TRBJ2-5; a possible D gene is TRBD1 (7 bases). Deletions cut 4 bases from V and 5 bases from J, with 27 bases between. Germline V gene lookup returns CDR1 SGHNT and CDR2 YYREEE (reference sequence). The CDR3 runs to 18 residues. This CDR3 is CASSPGDTGVTGYETQYF. CDR3 nucleotide sequence: TGTGCCAGCAGCCCAGGGGACACGGGGGTGACAGGGTACGAGACCCAGTACTTC.

J is TRBJ2-7 and V is TRBV7-2; 7 bases match TRBD1. Per germline, CDR1 SGHTA and CDR2 FQGNSA. The ends lost 5 bases at V and 4 bases at J; junction bases unmatched: 11. There are 15 residues in the CDR3. The chain's CDR3 is CASSIIGTVGYEQYF. The DNA of the CDR3 is TGTGCCAGCAGCATAATCGGGACAGTGGGTTACGAGCAGTACTTC.

This clone has just a few counts. J is TRBJ1-1 and V is TRBV10-2; no clear D gene. The germline V and J ends were trimmed by 9 bases and 5 bases, with 13 bases remaining between them. This CDR3 contains 12 residues. Germline V lookup: CDR1 WSHSY, CDR2 SAAADI. CDR3 sequence reads: CASGAAGTEAFF. As DNA, the CDR3 is TGCGCCAGTGGCGCGGCGGGGACTGAAGCTTTCTTT.

V gene TRBV10-3 combines with J gene TRBJ1-2; the match to TRBD1 covers 11 bases. The germline V gene encodes CDR1 ENHRY and CDR2 SYGVKD. The J segment lost 6 bases and the V segment lost 4 bases, leaving 4 bases of the junction unmatched. This CDR3 spans 14 amino acids. The CDR3: CAISGDRGWNGYTF. As DNA, the CDR3 is TGTGCCATCAGTGGGGACAGGGGGTGGAATGGCTACACCTTC.

The chain carries TRBV7-9 and TRBJ1-5, with TRBD1 matching over 9 bases. V was pared by 4 bases and J by 7 bases, with 8 bases of the junction left unmatched. The germline CDR1 and CDR2 sequences are SEHNR and FQNEAQ (reference sequence). The CDR3 spans 15 residues. The CDR3 DNA sequence: TGTGCCAGCAGCTCTACAGGGGGCGCAGAACAGCCCCAGCATTTT. Translating it yields CASSSTGGAEQPQHF.

The V call is TRBV4-1, the J call TRBJ2-3, with 14 bases lining up with TRBD2. In germline, CDR1 is MGHRA, CDR2 YSYEKL. Trimming at V came to 2 bases and at J to 4 bases, leaving 5 bases not matched to a gene. The length of the CDR3 is 17 residues. The CDR3 here is CASSQTETSGGADTQYF. In DNA, the CDR3 is TGCGCCAGCAGCCAAACAGAGACTAGCGGGGGGGCAGATACGCAGTATTTT.

The rearrangement links TRBV7-7 to TRBJ2-1, with 9 positions matching TRBD2. Germline V gene sequence: CDR1 SSHAT, CDR2 FNYEAQ (reference sequence). V gave up 1 base and J gave up 5 bases; unmatched junction bases: 6. This CDR3 is 16 amino acids long. The CDR3 loop is CASSLVTSGPDNEQFF. CDR3 nucleotide sequence: TGTGCCAGCAGCTTAGTAACTAGCGGGCCGGACAATGAGCAGTTCTTC.

The chain joins TRBV6-5 to TRBJ2-1; 9 positions match TRBD2. Germline V gives CDR1 MNHEY, CDR2 SVGAGI. The V and J ends lost 6 bases and 5 bases, in that order; junction bases with no gene match: 8. This CDR3 region has 15 residues. This chain's CDR3 is CASSSSGGSHNEQFF. DNA of the CDR3: TGTGCCAGCAGCTCCAGCGGGGGGTCCCACAATGAGCAGTTCTTC.

V is TRBV7-6 and J is TRBJ2-7; D gene ambiguous. With 5 bases removed from V and 3 bases from J, the gap between germline ends came to 5 bases. This CDR3 contains 11 residues. CDR1 and CDR2 (germline): SGHVS, FNYEAQ. In DNA form, the CDR3 reads TGTGCCAGCAGCGAGCTCTACGAGCAGTACTTC. Its translation is CASSELYEQYF.

J is TRBJ2-2 and V is TRBV6-5; TRBD1 might be the D (5 bases). Deletions cut 3 bases from V and 8 bases from J, with 10 bases between. CDR3 length: 13 amino acids. Germline assignment: CDR1 MNHEY and CDR2 SVGAGI. The CDR3 sequence: CASSYRSGGELFF. DNA of the CDR3: TGTGCCAGCAGTTATAGGTCAGGGGGGGAGCTGTTTTTT.

In the case of this clone: This same CDR3 is encoded by further DNA sequences in the sample. CDR3 bases: TGCGCCAGCAGCCGTGGGACAGGGGGCTACGAGCAGTACTTC. Residues: CASSRGTGGYEQYF. This chain uses TRBV4-3 with TRBJ2-7, with 11 bases that match TRBD1. V lost 4 bases and J lost 3; bases outside the gene matches: 2. This CDR3 spans 14 amino acids. Germline CDR1 LGHNA, CDR2 YSLEER.

This chain joins TRBV6-6 and TRBJ2-1, with 8 positions matching TRBD1. This CDR3 is built from 15 residues. The germline V gene encodes CDR1 MNHNY and CDR2 SVGAGI (reference sequence). The J segment lost 0 bases and the V segment lost 6 bases, leaving 4 bases of the junction unmatched. Written as DNA, the CDR3 is TGTGCCAGCAGCCGGGACAGGAACTCCTACAATGAGCAGTTCTTC. The encoded protein is CASSRDRNSYNEQFF.

This clone was seen once. J is TRBJ1-2 and V is TRBV7-8, with unresolved D. Trimming removed 5 bases from V and 0 bases from J, with 10 bases in between. CDR1 and CDR2 from the germline V gene are SGHVS and FQNEAQ. The CDR3 contains 14 residues. In DNA, the CDR3 is TGTGCCAGCAGCGACAAGGCCACTAACTATGGCTACACCTTC. The encoded protein is CASSDKATNYGYTF.